Listed here are 9 T cell receptor beta chains from one sample, sequenced in a study of response to subunit inactivated influenza vaccine. MiXCR, applied by TCRdb to the RT-PCR reads, yields one record per CDR3 protein. The sample has about 160,000 distinct CDR3 sequences; roughly a tenth are singletons. Sequencing was performed on non-naive T cells sorted from PBMCs, taken about 40 days after vaccination. Source of these receptors: a man in his fifties or sixties who received an inactivated influenza vaccine.

Details on this clonotype: A much larger clone sits a single nucleotide away, making a read error possible. The V gene is TRBV6-2 or TRBV6-3, the J gene TRBJ1-1, with a tentative D call TRBD1 (6 bases). The CDR3 has 13 residues. Germline CDR1 MNHEY, CDR2 SVGEGT. The CDR3 region is CASSYLQGGRAVF. CDR3 in DNA: TGTGCCAGCAGTTACCTACAGGGTGGTAGAGCTGTCTTT.

CDR3 nucleotides: TGTGCCAGCAGTTACGGACAGGACTCGGCATCCACCTTC. Amino acids: CASSYGQDSASTF. The genes are TRBV6-5 and TRBJ1-2; 7 bases line up with TRBD1. Germline values: CDR1 MNHEY, CDR2 SVGAGI. This CDR3 has 13 amino acids. The trim removed 2 bases at V and 13 bases at J, leaving 10 bases unmatched.

This clonotype has just a few counts. The chain combines TRBV11-2 with TRBJ2-1; perhaps TRBD2 as D (6 bases). The CDR3 has 16 amino acids. Germline CDR1 is SGHAT and CDR2 is FQNNGV. V shed 5 bases and J shed 8 bases, with 22 bases lying between them. The CDR3 DNA follows: TGTGCCAGCAGCCCGACTAGGTGGGCGGATGGCGATGAGCAGTTCTTC. Its translation is CASSPTRWADGDEQFF.

The V gene is TRBV7-9, the J gene TRBJ2-1; 7 nucleotides align to TRBD1. The junction had 12 bases not matched to a gene; V was cut back by 2 bases and J by 5 bases. The germline V gene encodes CDR1 SEHNR and CDR2 FQNEAQ (reference sequence). CDR3 length: 17 residues. The CDR3 spells CASSLKAIGQENNEQFF. Written as DNA, the CDR3 is TGTGCCAGCAGCTTAAAGGCAATAGGACAGGAGAACAATGAGCAGTTCTTC.

The chain recombines TRBV12-3 or TRBV12-4 with TRBJ2-1; D gene unclear. The CDR3 loop spans 18 amino acids. Trimming cost V 5 bases and J 0 bases, with 20 bases left between them. CDR3: CASSHPRDTESSYNEQFF. CDR3 in DNA: TGTGCCAGCAGTCATCCCCGAGATACGGAAAGCTCCTACAATGAGCAGTTCTTC.

This clonotype was seen repeatedly, ten times or more. The rearrangement links TRBV6-2 or TRBV6-3 to TRBJ2-2; 8 positions match TRBD1. J was trimmed by 5 bases and V by 6 bases; bases with no gene match: 11. Germline CDR1 MNHEY, CDR2 SVGEGT. The CDR3 consists of 16 residues. The CDR3 here is CASSPRTGIETGELFF. DNA of the CDR3: TGTGCCAGCAGCCCTAGGACAGGGATTGAGACCGGGGAGCTGTTTTTT.

This clonotype was picked up many times. The chain joins TRBV12-3 or TRBV12-4 to TRBJ2-7, with D unresolved. V was shortened by 3 bases and J by 7 bases, with 19 bases between the two germline ends. This CDR3 comprises 15 residues. The CDR3 nucleotides are TGTGCCAGCAGTTTTAGCTGGACCAGCGTTAGGGAGCAGTACTTC. This codes for CASSFSWTSVREQYF.

The CDR3 bases are TGTGCCAGCAGTCAGATTAGTACCTATGGCTACACCTTC. This translates into CASSQISTYGYTF. The V gene is TRBV2, the J gene TRBJ1-2, with D unclear. From germline, CDR1 is SNHLY and CDR2 FYNNEI. This CDR3 is built from 13 residues. Trimming stripped 5 bases from V and 4 bases from J, with 11 bases between.

This clonotype was seen only a few times. The CDR3 protein is CATSERGAEQFF. CDR3 DNA sequence: TGTGCCACCAGTGAAAGGGGGGCTGAGCAGTTCTTC. The rearrangement links TRBV24-1 to TRBJ2-1, with D possibly called TRBD1 or TRBD2 (6 bases each). V lost 4 bases and J 9 bases, leaving 9 bases between the germline ends. This CDR3 is 12 amino acids long. Germline CDR1 and CDR2: KGHDR and SFDVKD.